These T cell receptor beta chains were read from a single sample in a study of T cell responses to AZD1222 COVID-19 vaccine. Assay used: immunoSEQ multiplex PCR; TCRdb lists only in-frame clones, some missing. This table holds more than 90,000 clones, approximately 86% found once. The sequencing here drew on peripheral blood, taken on day 0 of AZD1222 vaccination. The receptors originated from an adult in good health. The conserved cysteine and the conserved F or W are not part of the CDR3 here. The D gene is left open where the match is weak.

ASTLTGLSTEAF . TRBV19
ASSWTDPDYGYT . TRBV5-1
ASSGQGEFGEQY TRBD1 TRBV2
SASRLAGTSTDTQY TRBD2 TRBV20-1
ASSIVGGGTEAF . TRBV19
ASSQAGGGQF TRBD2 TRBV14
SASWTGAGYT TRBD1 TRBV20-1
ASTAGSTEAF . TRBV25-1
ASSLARWRQY . TRBV7-2
ACPSDSDSNQPQH . TRBV3-1/TRBV3-2
ASSQGSSSSYNSPLH . TRBV4-2
SASKGSTYEQY . TRBV20-1
ASSPGTGGNYGYT TRBD1 TRBV6-6
ASSQSLPRQGNQPQH TRBD1 TRBV23-1
ASSEKTGTDEQY TRBD1 TRBV2
ASSPGTSFGEPQH . TRBV28
ASSQGIDSYT . TRBV3-1/TRBV3-2
ASSPGQGARGTEAF TRBD1 TRBV5-6
ASSTGKYNEQF . TRBV7-2
ASSFRETQY . TRBV5-6
ASSLVRVSKETQY . TRBV7-2
ASFPRGGGTYEQY TRBD2 TRBV28
ASSLGQPSYNEQF TRBD1 TRBV28
ASSLTGTGDSPLH TRBD1 TRBV5-1
ASSLHPETEAF . TRBV5-1
ASSPLSRDRAGNTIY TRBD1 TRBV18
ASSDGTSGGVQETQY TRBD2 TRBV9
ASSPGLAGGTDTQY TRBD2 TRBV9
ATSRYGGGADGDNEKLF . TRBV15
ASSFDHGQNNEQF . TRBV7-7
ASSVSSSGANVLT . TRBV9
SVSGTSGAQETQY TRBD2 TRBV29-1
ASSWGRANEKLF . TRBV6-6
ASSLASSSYNEQF . TRBV5-1
ASSQGAGREGEQY TRBD2 TRBV4-3
AWISSQATEAF . TRBV30
ASSSAGTREYNEQF . TRBV5-6
ASSRQGAAGSPLH TRBD1 TRBV6-5
AISGVLNGQPQH . TRBV10-3
ASMGHRGRPQPQH TRBD1 TRBV28
ASSLDQGPSPLH . TRBV7-3
ASSSLNYGYT . TRBV6-2/TRBV6-3
ASSQSTSGGNTQY TRBD2 TRBV5-1
ASIAGYYAGTQY TRBD2 TRBV6-6
ATSSGASYGYT . TRBV15
ASSYPYRDGYGYT . TRBV6-5
ASSLAGENSPLH . TRBV7-9
ASRTPPRRDSNQPQH . TRBV28
ASSPGGFEQY TRBD2 TRBV4-2
ASSNNINEQF . TRBV28
ASSSSWTEAF . TRBV27
ASSTQQGFSYNEQF TRBD1 TRBV28
ASTSPGQGIDQPQH TRBD1 TRBV28
ASSLSSPGVGYGYT . TRBV27
AWSNRGGLNTEAF TRBD1 TRBV30
ASRPGVDNQPQH . TRBV27